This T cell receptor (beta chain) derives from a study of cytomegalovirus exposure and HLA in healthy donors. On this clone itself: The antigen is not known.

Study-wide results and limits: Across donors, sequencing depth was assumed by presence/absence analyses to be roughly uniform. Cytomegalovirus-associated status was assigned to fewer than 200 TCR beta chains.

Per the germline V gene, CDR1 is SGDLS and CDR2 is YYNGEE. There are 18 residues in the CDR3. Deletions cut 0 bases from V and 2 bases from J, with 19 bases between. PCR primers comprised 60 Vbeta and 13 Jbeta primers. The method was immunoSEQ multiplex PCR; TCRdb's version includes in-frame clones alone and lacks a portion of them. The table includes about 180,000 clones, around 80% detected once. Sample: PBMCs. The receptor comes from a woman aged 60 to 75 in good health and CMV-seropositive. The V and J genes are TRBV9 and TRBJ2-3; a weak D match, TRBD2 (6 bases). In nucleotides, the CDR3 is TGTGCCAGCAGCGTAGGATGGGCCGGCGGGGTCACCACAGATACGCAGTATTTT. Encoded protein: CASSVGWAGGVTTDTQYF. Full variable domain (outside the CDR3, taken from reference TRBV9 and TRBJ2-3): DSGVTQTPKHLITATGQRVTLRCSPRSGDLSVYWYQQSLDQGLQFLIQYYNGEERAKGNILERFSAQQFPDLHSELNLSSLELGDSALYFCASSVGWAGGVTTDTQYFGPGTRLTVL.